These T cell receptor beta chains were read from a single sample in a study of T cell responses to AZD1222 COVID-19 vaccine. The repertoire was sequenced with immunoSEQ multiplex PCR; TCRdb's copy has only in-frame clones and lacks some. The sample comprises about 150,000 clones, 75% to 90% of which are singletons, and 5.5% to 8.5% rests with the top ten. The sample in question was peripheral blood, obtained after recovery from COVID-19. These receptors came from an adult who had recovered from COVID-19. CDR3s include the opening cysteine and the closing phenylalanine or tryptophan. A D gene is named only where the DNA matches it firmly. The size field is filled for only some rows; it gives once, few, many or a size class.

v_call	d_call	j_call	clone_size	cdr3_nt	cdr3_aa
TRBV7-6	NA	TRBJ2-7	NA	TGTGCCAGCAGCACCGCAGGGGACGAGCAGTACTTC	CASSTAGDEQYF
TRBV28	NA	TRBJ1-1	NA	TGTGCCAGCACCACGGAGTACACTGAAGCTTTCTTT	CASTTEYTEAFF
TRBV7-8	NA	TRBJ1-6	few	TGTGCCAGCAGCTTAGCGCGGGATTCACCCCTCCACTTT	CASSLARDSPLHF
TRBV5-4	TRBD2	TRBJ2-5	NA	TGTGCCAGCAGCTTGAGGCTAGCGGGGGGGCAAGAGACCCAGTACTTC	CASSLRLAGGQETQYF
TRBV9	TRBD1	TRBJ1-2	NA	TGTGCCAGCAGCGTAGACCCAGGACAGGATTATGGCTACACCTTC	CASSVDPGQDYGYTF
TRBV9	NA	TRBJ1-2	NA	TGTGCCAGCAGCGGACAGCCAGCTAACTATGGCTACACCTTC	CASSGQPANYGYTF
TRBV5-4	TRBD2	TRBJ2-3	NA	TGTGCCAGCAGCTCCGGGACTAGCGGGTATACGCAGTATTTT	CASSSGTSGYTQYF
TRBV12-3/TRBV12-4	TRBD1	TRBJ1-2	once	TGTGCCAGCACCCCTGGGACAGACTATGGCTACACCTTC	CASTPGTDYGYTF
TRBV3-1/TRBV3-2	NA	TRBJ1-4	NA	TGTGCCAGCAGCCTCCGGCTTAATGAAAAACTGTTTTTT	CASSLRLNEKLFF
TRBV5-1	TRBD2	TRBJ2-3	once	TGCGCCAGCAGCAGGGTAGCGGGAGGGCCGGGAGATACGCAGTATTTT	CASSRVAGGPGDTQYF
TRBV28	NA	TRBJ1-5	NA	TGTGCCAGCAGTTTATACAGGGTAGAAGACGACAATCAGCCCCAGCATTTT	CASSLYRVEDDNQPQHF
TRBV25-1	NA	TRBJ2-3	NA	TGTGCCAGCAGTGGGCAGAACACAGATACGCAGTATTTT	CASSGQNTDTQYF
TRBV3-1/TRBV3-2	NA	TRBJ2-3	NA	TGTGCCAGCAGCCGCGAAGGGTTTCAGGGGACAGATACGCAGTATTTT	CASSREGFQGTDTQYF